The 30 T cell receptor beta chains given below trace back to one sample, sequenced in a study of T cell responses to AZD1222 COVID-19 vaccine. Sequencing used immunoSEQ multiplex PCR; TCRdb keeps in-frame clones, though not all of them. The data show 70,000 to 95,000 clones, more than 70% seen once. This material consisted of peripheral blood, taken on day 0 of AZD1222 vaccination. The receptors derive from an adult in good health.

The chain uses TRBV2 and TRBJ1-2; maybe TRBD1 (5 bases). Per germline, CDR1 SNHLY and CDR2 FYNNEI. V lost 8 bases and J lost 0, with 10 bases in between. The CDR3 runs 13 residues. CDR3 bases: TGTGCCAGCTTACGGGACTCTAACTATGGCTACACCTTC. Its translation is CASLRDSNYGYTF.

V usage is TRBV4-1 and J usage is TRBJ1-1; possible D gene TRBD1, 6 bases. Germline V gene lookup returns CDR1 MGHRA and CDR2 YSYEKL. Trimming cost V 6 bases and J 0 bases, with 17 bases left between them. The CDR3 sequence is 16 residues long. Written as DNA, the CDR3 is TGCGCCAGCAGGGCCGGGACACAGAATTTGAACACTGAAGCTTTCTTT. Protein sequence: CASRAGTQNLNTEAFF.

The chain links TRBV28 to TRBJ1-2, with D unclear. Looked up from germline, CDR1 is MDHEN and CDR2 is SYDVKM. The V gene lost 6 bases and the J gene lost 8 bases, with 10 bases spanning the gap. This CDR3 is built from 11 residues. The CDR3 reads CASRDLWGYTF. CDR3 bases: TGTGCCAGCAGGGACCTTTGGGGCTACACCTTC.

The chain joins TRBV3-1 (or the pseudogene TRBV3-2) to TRBJ1-1; D might be TRBD1 (5 bases). The CDR3 runs 13 residues. The germline gives CDR1 LGHDT, CDR2 YNNKEL (reference sequence). V gave up 5 bases and J gave up 5 bases, with 12 bases separating them. The CDR3 nucleotides are TGTGCCAGCAGCTTCGATCGGGGGACTGAAGCTTTCTTT. Protein sequence: CASSFDRGTEAFF.

This rearrangement joins TRBV19 to TRBJ1-6; the match to TRBD1 covers 8 bases. The CDR3 is made up of 14 amino acids. Germline CDR1 LNHDA, CDR2 SQIVND (reference sequence). The ends lost 6 bases at V and 9 bases at J; junction bases unmatched: 7. CDR3 sequence: CASRKDRDSSPLHF. The CDR3 DNA sequence: TGTGCCAGTAGGAAGGACAGGGATAGTTCACCCCTCCACTTT.

The chain is built from TRBV5-1 and TRBJ2-7; no clear D. V gave up 1 base and J gave up 0 bases, with 8 bases separating them. Germline CDR1 SGHRS, CDR2 YFSETQ. This CDR3 has 14 amino acids. The CDR3 sequence: CASSLSGSSYEQYF. The CDR3 coding sequence is TGCGCCAGCAGCTTGAGTGGAAGCTCCTACGAGCAGTACTTC.

This chain joins TRBV12-3 or TRBV12-4 and TRBJ2-7; D possibly corresponds to TRBD1 (5 bases). This CDR3 is built from 11 residues. With 4 bases removed from V and 8 bases from J, the gap between germline ends came to 9 bases. CDR3 bases: TGTGCCAGCAGTTCCAGGGTTAAGCAGTACTTC. It encodes CASSSRVKQYF.

CDR3 residues: CASSVGREINEQFF. The CDR3 nucleotides are TGTGCCAGCAGCGTAGGGCGGGAGATCAATGAGCAGTTCTTC. The chain uses TRBV9 and TRBJ2-1, with 7 nucleotides matching TRBD2. The CDR3 is 14 amino acids. V lost 0 bases to trimming and J lost 6 bases; unmatched junction nucleotides: 3. In germline, CDR1 is SGDLS, CDR2 YYNGEE.

V is TRBV2 and J is TRBJ1-3, with D hard to call. The V gene lost 5 bases and the J gene lost 1 base, with 9 bases spanning the gap. The length of the CDR3 is 14 residues. CDR1 and CDR2 (germline): SNHLY, FYNNEI. The CDR3 nucleotides read TGTGCCAGCAGTCTAGGAGGATCTGGAAACACCATATATTTT. Residues: CASSLGGSGNTIYF.

The chain recombines TRBV10-3 with TRBJ2-7, with 9 bases aligning to TRBD1. The V and J ends lost 11 bases and 7 bases, in that order; junction bases with no gene match: 18. This CDR3 has 15 amino acids. Germline loops: CDR1 ENHRY, CDR2 SYGVKD. The CDR3 loop reads CACQARDRVFDEQYF. The CDR3 coding sequence is TGTGCCTGCCAGGCCCGGGACAGGGTGTTCGATGAGCAGTACTTC.

The genes are TRBV6-1 and TRBJ2-5, with TRBD2 identical over 7 bases. Per germline, CDR1 MNHNS and CDR2 SASEGT. The CDR3 is 14 amino acids. V lost 1 base and J lost 6; bases outside the gene matches: 5. CDR3 nucleotide sequence: TGTGCCAGCAGTGAAGTGGGCGGGAGTCAGACCCAGTACTTC. Amino acids: CASSEVGGSQTQYF.

This chain links TRBV24-1 with TRBJ2-3, with TRBD1 as a possible D gene (5 bases). Germline CDR1 reads KGHDR; CDR2 reads SFDVKD. This CDR3 region has 15 residues. V lost 3 bases and J 4 bases, leaving 13 bases between the germline ends. Here the CDR3 reads CATSDLTGPADTQYF. DNA of the CDR3: TGTGCCACCAGTGATCTTACAGGCCCCGCAGATACGCAGTATTTT.

This chain links TRBV6-5 with TRBJ2-3, with 11 nucleotides matching TRBD2. In germline, CDR1 is MNHEY, CDR2 SVGAGI. Trimming removed 5 bases from V and 3 bases from J; junction bases left unmatched: 4. CDR3 length: 15 residues. The CDR3 protein is CASSKGLAATDTQYF. In nucleotides, the CDR3 is TGTGCCAGCAGTAAGGGACTAGCGGCGACAGATACGCAGTATTTT.

The V and J genes are TRBV19 and TRBJ2-2, with 7 positions matching TRBD1. V lost 5 bases and J lost 4; bases outside the gene matches: 7. CDR3 length equals 15 residues. Per germline, CDR1 LNHDA and CDR2 SQIVND (reference sequence). This CDR3 is CASSFTGAGTGELFF. The CDR3 nucleotides are TGTGCCAGTAGTTTTACAGGGGCTGGCACCGGGGAGCTGTTTTTT. Full variable domain (outside the CDR3, taken from reference TRBV19 and TRBJ2-2): DGGITQSPKYLFRKEGQNVTLSCEQNLNHDAMYWYRQDPGQGLRLIYYSQIVNDFQKGDIAEGYSVSREKKESFPLTVTSAQKNPTAFYLCASSFTGAGTGELFFGEGSRLTVL.

This chain joins TRBV6-2 or TRBV6-3 and TRBJ2-1, with D unresolved. This CDR3 spans 14 amino acids. Germline V lookup: CDR1 MNHEY, CDR2 SVGEGT. V lost 2 bases and J lost 5, with 10 bases in between. The CDR3 here is CASSYTRLNNEQFF. The CDR3, as DNA: TGTGCCAGCAGTTACACACGATTAAACAATGAGCAGTTCTTC.

The chain combines TRBV7-7 with TRBJ2-5, with D possibly matching TRBD1 (5 bases). V shed 5 bases and J shed 7 bases, with 17 bases lying between them. CDR3 length: 14 residues. Per the germline V gene, CDR1 is SSHAT and CDR2 is FNYEAQ (reference sequence). The CDR3 nucleotides read TGTGCCAGCAGCGGGGATGGGGCAAGTGGGACCCAGTACTTC. It encodes CASSGDGASGTQYF.

This clone occurred once. The J gene is TRBJ2-7, the V gene TRBV4-1; TRBD2 aligns across 7 bases. The V and J ends lost 1 base and 3 bases, in that order; junction bases with no gene match: 6. Germline assignment: CDR1 MGHRA and CDR2 YSYEKL. The CDR3 is made up of 15 amino acids. The CDR3 here is CASSQAPLADYEQYF. The DNA for the CDR3 is TGCGCCAGCAGCCAAGCCCCCCTAGCGGACTACGAGCAGTACTTC.

Only one count was recorded for this clone. This chain joins TRBV28 and TRBJ2-3, with 14 bases aligning to TRBD2. The CDR3 length is 17 residues. The V and J ends lost 4 bases and 2 bases, in that order; junction bases with no gene match: 5. Germline CDR1 is MDHEN and CDR2 is SYDVKM. Written as DNA, the CDR3 is TGTGCCAGCAGTTCCCCGGGACTAGCGGGGGACACAGATACGCAGTATTTT. Translated, it gives CASSSPGLAGDTDTQYF.

The J gene is TRBJ2-7, the V gene TRBV5-8; perhaps TRBD2 as D (6 bases). The CDR3 contains 15 residues. The V gene lost 2 bases and the J gene lost 2 bases, with 14 bases spanning the gap. Germline V gene lookup returns CDR1 SGHTS and CDR2 YDEGEE. The CDR3: CASSFGGITTYEQYF. DNA of the CDR3: TGTGCCAGCAGCTTCGGGGGAATCACTACCTACGAGCAGTACTTC. Full variable domain (missing parts from reference TRBV5-8 and TRBJ2-7): EAGVTQSPTHLIKTRGQQATLRCSPISGHTSVYWYQQALGLGLQFLLWYDEGEERNRGNFPPRFSGRQFPNYSSELNVNALELEDSALYLCASSFGGITTYEQYFGPGTRLTVT.

J is TRBJ2-1 and V is TRBV29-1, with 10 bases that match TRBD2. The germline V gene encodes CDR1 SQVTM and CDR2 ANQGSEA. V was clipped by 7 bases and J by 8 bases; unmatched bases: 11. This CDR3 is 14 amino acids long. CDR3 bases: TGCAGCGGCAGCGGGAGGGGACTAGGGGATGAGCAGTTCTTC. It encodes CSGSGRGLGDEQFF.

This chain links TRBV28 with TRBJ1-6; tentatively, D is TRBD1 (6 bases). The CDR3 loop spans 14 amino acids. Germline assignment: CDR1 MDHEN and CDR2 SYDVKM. Trimming stripped 7 bases from V and 4 bases from J, with 11 bases between. Here the CDR3 reads CASKTGQYNSPLHF. As DNA, the CDR3 is TGTGCCAGCAAGACAGGACAATATAATTCACCCCTCCACTTT.

This rearrangement joins TRBV5-6 to TRBJ2-1; no definite D call. This CDR3 has 11 residues. Looked up from germline, CDR1 is SGHDT and CDR2 is YYEEEE. The V end was cut by 1 base, the J end by 9 bases, with 5 bases between. The CDR3 spells CASSLLGEQFF. The CDR3 nucleotides read TGTGCCAGCAGCTTGTTGGGTGAGCAGTTCTTC. The variable domain in full, completed from reference TRBV5-6 and TRBJ2-1, reads DAGVTQSPTHLIKTRGQQVTLRCSPKSGHDTVSWYQQALGQGPQFIFQYYEEEERQRGNFPDRFSGHQFPNYSSELNVNALLLGDSALYLCASSLLGEQFFGPGTRLTVL.

The V gene is TRBV6-6, the J gene TRBJ1-4; D gene ambiguous. The V end was cut by 7 bases, the J end by 8 bases, with 14 bases between. CDR1 is MNHNY and CDR2 is SVGAGI in the germline V gene (reference sequence). The CDR3 has 13 residues. This CDR3 reads CASTWTLREKLFF. CDR3 nucleotides: TGTGCCAGCACTTGGACCTTAAGGGAAAAACTGTTTTTT.

This chain connects TRBV27 to TRBJ1-5; 8 nucleotides align to TRBD1. The ends lost 8 bases at V and 1 base at J; junction bases unmatched: 4. The germline gives CDR1 MNHEY, CDR2 SMNVEV (reference sequence). CDR3 length equals 14 residues. The CDR3 sequence: CASGTGISNQPQHF. CDR3 coding DNA: TGTGCCAGCGGGACAGGTATAAGCAATCAGCCCCAGCATTTT.

The chain carries TRBV4-1 and TRBJ2-2; D is uncertain. CDR1 and CDR2 (germline): MGHRA, YSYEKL. V was pared by 1 base and J by 2 bases, with 14 bases between. This CDR3 is built from 17 residues. For the CDR3, the DNA is TGCGCCAGCAGCCAAGGGCTGCCGGTACTAAACACCGGGGAGCTGTTTTTT. It encodes CASSQGLPVLNTGELFF.

The rearrangement uses TRBV25-1 and TRBJ1-4, with 8 bases that match TRBD1. Trimming removed 3 bases from V and 3 bases from J; junction bases left unmatched: 3. This CDR3 spans 15 amino acids. The germline CDR1 and CDR2 sequences are MGHDK and SYGVNS. CDR3 amino acids: CASSDRTGPNEKLFF. CDR3 bases: TGTGCCAGCAGTGACAGGACAGGGCCTAATGAAAAACTGTTTTTT. The whole variable domain, filled in from reference TRBV25-1 and TRBJ1-4, reads EADIYQTPRYLVIGTGKKITLECSQTMGHDKMYWYQQDPGMELHLIHYSYGVNSTEKGDLSSESTVSRIRTEHFPLTLESARPSHTSQYLCASSDRTGPNEKLFFGSGTQLSVL.

This rearrangement joins TRBV10-3 to TRBJ2-7; D tentatively fits TRBD1 or TRBD2 (5 bases each). The CDR3 contains 14 residues. Trimming removed 6 bases at V and 4 bases at J, with 16 bases between. The germline gives CDR1 ENHRY, CDR2 SYGVKD. For the CDR3, the DNA is TGTGCCATCAGGGTCGAGAGGGGATTATACGAGCAGTACTTC. It translates to CAIRVERGLYEQYF.

The V gene is TRBV24-1, the J gene TRBJ2-3; D is unresolved. Between the trimmed V and J ends, which lost 6 bases and 1 base, there was a span of 4 bases. The germline gives CDR1 KGHDR, CDR2 SFDVKD. The CDR3 sequence is 12 residues long. For the CDR3, the DNA is TGTGCCACCAGTAGGGGCACAGATACGCAGTATTTT. Protein product: CATSRGTDTQYF.

The gene calls are TRBV11-2 and TRBJ1-1; D is ambiguous. The CDR3 is 15 residues long. V lost 2 bases to trimming and J lost 1 base, with 11 bases between them. CDR1 is SGHAT, CDR2 FQNNGV, per germline. The CDR3 sequence is CASSLPGGQNTEAFF. CDR3 DNA sequence: TGTGCCAGCAGCTTACCGGGTGGTCAGAACACTGAAGCTTTCTTT.

The V gene is TRBV18, the J gene TRBJ2-5, with D unresolved. This CDR3 contains 12 residues. V lost 3 bases and J 4 bases, leaving 6 bases between the germline ends. The germline V gene has CDR1 KGHSH and CDR2 LQKENI. The CDR3 DNA reads TGTGCCAGCTCACCTATGCGAGAGACCCAGTACTTC. As protein: CASSPMRETQYF.